These 19 T cell receptor beta chains share one sample of origin, sequenced in a study of blood T cell repertoires in COVID-19. Clones were read by immunoSEQ multiplex PCR, and TCRdb kept only the in-frame ones, dropping some. This sample has 130,000 to 150,000 clones, with around 90% found just once. What was sequenced was PBMCs or T cells enriched from blood (not recorded which). The receptors stem from a woman between 40 and 55 years old who had been exposed to COVID-19.

The V and J genes are TRBV27 and TRBJ2-2; 7 nucleotides line up with TRBD1. The junction had 7 bases not matched to a gene; V was cut back by 5 bases and J by 4 bases. Germline V CDR1 and CDR2: MNHEY, SMNVEV (reference sequence). The CDR3 is made up of 15 amino acids. The CDR3 is CASSLRQGITGELFF. In nucleotides, the CDR3 is TGTGCCAGCAGTCTAAGACAGGGAATCACCGGGGAGCTGTTTTTT.

The chain joins TRBV12-5 to TRBJ2-2, with unresolved D. V was cut by 1 base and J by 1 base, with 7 bases left in between. The germline V gene encodes CDR1 LGHNT and CDR2 FRNRAP. The CDR3 loop spans 15 amino acids. The CDR3 spells CASGLAQMNTGELFF. In DNA form, the CDR3 reads TGTGCTAGTGGTTTGGCCCAGATGAACACCGGGGAGCTGTTTTTT. The variable domain in full, completed from reference TRBV12-5 and TRBJ2-2, reads DARVTQTPRHKVTEMGQEVTMRCQPILGHNTVFWYRQTMMQGLELLAYFRNRAPLDDSGMPKDRFSAEMPDATLATLKIQPSEPRDSAVYFCASGLAQMNTGELFFGEGSRLTVL.

The chain carries TRBV5-4 and TRBJ1-1; D may be TRBD1 (6 bases). Germline V gene sequence: CDR1 SGHNT, CDR2 YYREEE (reference sequence). This CDR3 comprises 15 residues. Trimming stripped 3 bases from V and 10 bases from J, with 22 bases between. CDR3 residues: CASSWGQGAHGAAFF. DNA of the CDR3: TGTGCCAGCAGCTGGGGGCAAGGGGCCCATGGTGCAGCTTTCTTT. Combining the CDR3 with reference TRBV5-4 and TRBJ1-1 gives the whole variable domain ETGVTQSPTHLIKTRGQQVTLRCSSQSGHNTVSWYQQALGQGPQFIFQYYREEENGRGNFPPRFSGLQFPNYSSELNVNALELDDSALYLCASSWGQGAHGAAFFGQGTRLTVV.

This chain links TRBV29-1 with TRBJ2-1; the D gene is possibly TRBD1 (6 bases). CDR1 and CDR2 (germline): SQVTM, ANQGSEA. Trimming took off 8 bases at V and 8 bases at J, with 16 bases between the two ends. The CDR3 is made up of 12 amino acids. The CDR3 nucleotides are TGCAGCACCCGCAGGGGTTGGCATGAGCAGTTCTTC. It translates to CSTRRGWHEQFF.

The rearrangement links TRBV6-5 to TRBJ2-7; D may be TRBD1 (5 bases). There are 14 residues in the CDR3. The V gene's germline CDR1 is MNHEY and CDR2 SVGAGI. V dropped 0 bases and J dropped 2 bases, with 8 bases sitting between them. CDR3 nucleotides: TGTGCCAGCAGTTACTCAGGGGAAACCTACGAGCAGTACTTC. Translation: CASSYSGETYEQYF.

The table lists this clone with a few counts. The chain links TRBV4-1 to TRBJ1-2, with 7 bases fitting TRBD1. Germline trimming cut 4 bases from V and 2 bases from J; bases unmatched to any gene: 7. The CDR3 spans 15 residues. Germline V lookup: CDR1 MGHRA, CDR2 YSYEKL. The CDR3 nucleotides read TGCGCCAGCAGCCCCGAGACAGGGCGGAACTATGGCTACACCTTC. This codes for CASSPETGRNYGYTF.

The chain is built from TRBV11-3 and TRBJ2-3; TRBD2 matches at 7 bases. V shed 3 bases and J 2 bases; nucleotides not matched to a gene: 5. This CDR3 spans 15 amino acids. CDR1 is SGHNT and CDR2 is YENEEA in the germline V gene. In nucleotides, the CDR3 is TGTGCCAGCAGCTTGGGGGGGTTCTACACAGATACGCAGTATTTT. This sequence encodes CASSLGGFYTDTQYF. The entire variable domain, with the rest obtained from reference TRBV11-3 and TRBJ2-3, is as follows: EAGVVQSPRYKIIEKKQPVAFWCNPISGHNTLYWYLQNLGQGPELLIRYENEEAVDDSQLPKDRFSAERLKGVDSTLKIQPAELGDSAVYLCASSLGGFYTDTQYFGPGTRLTVL.

The genes are TRBV5-1 and TRBJ1-5; 10 bases are shared with TRBD1. V lost 3 bases and J lost 6; bases outside the gene matches: 3. The length of the CDR3 is 14 residues. Germline lookup yields CDR1 SGHRS and CDR2 YFSETQ. The CDR3 is CASSSGQGSQPQHF. Written as DNA, the CDR3 is TGCGCCAGCAGCTCGGGACAGGGGAGTCAGCCCCAGCATTTT.

This chain uses TRBV4-1 with TRBJ2-1; 7 bases map to TRBD1. Trimming at V came to 0 bases and at J to 6 bases, leaving 5 bases not matched to a gene. The CDR3 runs to 15 residues. Germline CDR1 reads MGHRA; CDR2 reads YSYEKL. CDR3 residues: CASSQEDRATNEQFF. The CDR3 DNA sequence: TGCGCCAGCAGCCAAGAAGACAGGGCAACCAATGAGCAGTTCTTC.

This clone occurred once. This chain uses TRBV28 with TRBJ2-3; 9 bases map to TRBD1. The V and J ends lost 6 bases and 0 bases, in that order; junction bases with no gene match: 7. Germline loops: CDR1 MDHEN, CDR2 SYDVKM. The CDR3 sequence is 16 residues long. The CDR3 nucleotides read TGTGCCAGCAGACCCGGGACAGGGTTAAGCACAGATACGCAGTATTTT. It codes for CASRPGTGLSTDTQYF.

V is TRBV19 and J is TRBJ1-5, with D maybe TRBD1 (5 bases). Germline CDR1 LNHDA, CDR2 SQIVND (reference sequence). There are 14 residues in the CDR3. The ends were cut back, 4 bases at V and 5 bases at J, with 12 bases in the middle. The CDR3 coding sequence is TGTGCCAGTAGTACCAGGGTCAGCGATCAGCCCCAGCATTTT. Encoded protein: CASSTRVSDQPQHF.

This rearrangement joins TRBV28 to TRBJ2-6, with 11 bases aligning to TRBD2. V shed 6 bases, J shed 3 bases, and the junction held 4 bases outside the gene matches. The CDR3 spans 16 residues. Per germline, CDR1 MDHEN and CDR2 SYDVKM. This CDR3 reads CASRLAGVGGANVLTF. CDR3 coding DNA: TGTGCCAGCAGACTAGCGGGAGTTGGTGGGGCCAACGTCCTGACTTTC.

This clone was observed a few times. The gene calls are TRBV9 and TRBJ1-1; D is ambiguous. The V end was cut by 0 bases, the J end by 5 bases, with 8 bases between. The CDR3 loop spans 13 amino acids. CDR1 is SGDLS and CDR2 is YYNGEE in the germline V gene. CDR3 protein: CASSVGQSTEAFF. In DNA form, the CDR3 reads TGTGCCAGCAGCGTAGGTCAGTCGACTGAAGCTTTCTTT.

The V gene is TRBV6-2 or TRBV6-3, the J gene TRBJ2-7; unclear D gene. V was clipped by 6 bases and J by 3 bases, with 9 bases between them. Per germline, CDR1 MNHEY and CDR2 SVGEGT. CDR3 size: 12 residues. The CDR3 DNA follows: TGTGCCAGCAGCCAGAGAAGCTACGAGCAGTACTTC. Amino acid sequence: CASSQRSYEQYF.

The CDR3: CASSPPGQGTYGYTF. CDR3 sequence (DNA): TGTGCCAGCAGTCCACCGGGACAGGGTACCTATGGCTACACCTTC. This chain links TRBV28 with TRBJ1-2, with TRBD1 matching over 9 bases. Trimming removed 5 bases from V and 4 bases from J; junction bases left unmatched: 8. The CDR3 runs to 15 residues. From germline, CDR1 is MDHEN and CDR2 SYDVKM.

This chain links TRBV19 with TRBJ1-6; TRBD1 aligns across 8 bases. The germline gives CDR1 LNHDA, CDR2 SQIVND (reference sequence). Trimming removed 4 bases from V and 4 bases from J; junction bases left unmatched: 3. This CDR3 has 15 residues. CDR3 loop: CASSTRTGYNSPLHF. The CDR3 DNA is TGTGCCAGTAGTACCCGGACAGGGTATAATTCACCCCTCCACTTT.

This clone has only a few counts. The chain links TRBV19 to TRBJ1-1; D ambiguous. From germline, CDR1 is LNHDA and CDR2 SQIVND (reference sequence). V lost 5 bases and J lost 7, with 14 bases in between. The CDR3 has 13 residues. The CDR3 coding sequence is TGTGCCAGTAGTTGGGGTACGGGGATTGAAGCTTTCTTT. This translates into CASSWGTGIEAFF.

The chain uses TRBV7-9 and TRBJ1-5, with D hard to call. Germline-derived CDR1 and CDR2 are SEHNR and FQNEAQ (reference sequence). The CDR3 runs 17 residues. V gave up 4 bases and J gave up 0 bases, with 16 bases separating them. The CDR3 region has the DNA TGTGCCAGCAGCTCCCAACTAGGCCTCAATAGCAATCAGCCCCAGCATTTT. This sequence encodes CASSSQLGLNSNQPQHF.

The chain uses TRBV7-8 and TRBJ1-2, with D possibly matching TRBD1 (6 bases). The CDR3 loop spans 15 amino acids. The germline V and J ends were trimmed by 5 bases and 0 bases, with 13 bases remaining between them. Germline CDR1 and CDR2: SGHVS and FQNEAQ. The DNA for the CDR3 is TGTGCCAGCAGCCATCGGACAGACTCTAACTATGGCTACACCTTC. The encoded protein is CASSHRTDSNYGYTF. Combining the CDR3 with reference TRBV7-8 and TRBJ1-2 gives the whole variable domain GAGVSQSPRYKVAKRGQDVALRCDPISGHVSLFWYQQALGQGPEFLTYFQNEAQLDKSGLPSDRFFAERPEGSVSTLKIQRTQQEDSAVYLCASSHRTDSNYGYTFGSGTRLTVV.